This entry features one T cell receptor beta chain sequence. Its antigen is unidentified. TCRdb's table, derived via immunoSEQ multiplex PCR, lists solely in-frame clones and lacks some. The sample carries roughly 80,000 clones, 74% recorded once. The record originates from a study of radiotherapy plus CTLA-4 blockade in lung cancer. Overall study results and limits: In blood, TCR clones derived from the tumor expanded after radiotherapy plus ipilimumab.

This CDR3 is 12 amino acids long. Trimming left V 11 bases short and J 7 bases short, with 15 bases between. The germline V gene has CDR1 MNHNY and CDR2 SVGAGI (reference sequence). Source: peripheral blood, taken from a patient treated with radiotherapy plus ipilimumab. The sequence came from a human donor with non-small cell lung cancer whose response to radiotherapy plus ipilimumab could not be evaluated. J is TRBJ2-1 and V is TRBV6-6, with D possibly matching TRBD2 (5 bases). In DNA form, the CDR3 reads TGTGCCTGCGGTCGGGGTTGGAATGAGCAGTTCTTC. Translating it yields CACGRGWNEQFF.